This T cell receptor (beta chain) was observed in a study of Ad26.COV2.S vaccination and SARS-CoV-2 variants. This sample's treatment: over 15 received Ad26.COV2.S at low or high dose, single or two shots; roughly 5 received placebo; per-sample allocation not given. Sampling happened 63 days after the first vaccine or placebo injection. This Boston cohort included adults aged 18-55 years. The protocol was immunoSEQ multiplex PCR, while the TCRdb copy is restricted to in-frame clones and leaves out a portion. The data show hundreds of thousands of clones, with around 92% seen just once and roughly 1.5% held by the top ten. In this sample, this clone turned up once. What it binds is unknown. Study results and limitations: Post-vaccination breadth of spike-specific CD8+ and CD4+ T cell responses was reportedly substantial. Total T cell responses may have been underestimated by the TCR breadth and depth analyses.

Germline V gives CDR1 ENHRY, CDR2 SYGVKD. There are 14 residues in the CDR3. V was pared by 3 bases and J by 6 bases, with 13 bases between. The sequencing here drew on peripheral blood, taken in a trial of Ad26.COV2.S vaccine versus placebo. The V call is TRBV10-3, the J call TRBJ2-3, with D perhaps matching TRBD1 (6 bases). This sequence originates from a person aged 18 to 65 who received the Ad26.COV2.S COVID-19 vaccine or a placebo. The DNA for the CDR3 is TGTGCCATCAGTGAAGGGGGACCAGGGGATACGCAGTATTTT. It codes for CAISEGGPGDTQYF.